A selection of T cell receptor beta chains follows, all from one sample in a study of radiation and T cells in renal cell carcinoma. Here immunoSEQ multiplex PCR was the method, and the copy in TCRdb shows in-frame clones only, minus some. Of roughly 170,000 clones listed, around 89% are singletons. The specimen was blood, collected from a patient whose treatment included radiotherapy and nephrectomy. The receptors were gathered from a woman between 45 and 60 years old with renal cell carcinoma. The CDR3 runs from the conserved cysteine through the conserved F or W. Fields, in order: D gene, clone size, J gene, V gene, CDR3 DNA, CDR3 protein. The D gene is left open where the match is weak. Expanded clones are given a class, and other clones once, few, many or no size at all.

D gene: .
clone size: .
J gene: TRBJ2-7
V gene: TRBV2
CDR3 DNA: TGTGCCAGCAGTGAAATGGGGGACTACGAGCAGTACTTC
CDR3 protein: CASSEMGDYEQYF

D gene: TRBD1
clone size: .
J gene: TRBJ1-4
V gene: TRBV6-6
CDR3 DNA: TGTGCCAGCAGTTACCGAGCCGACAGGGGTGAAAAACTGTTTTTT
CDR3 protein: CASSYRADRGEKLFF

D gene: .
clone size: .
J gene: TRBJ1-2
V gene: TRBV7-9
CDR3 DNA: TGTGCCAGCAGCTACATGCAGTGGGTCGCCGAGTATGGCTACACCTTC
CDR3 protein: CASSYMQWVAEYGYTF

D gene: .
clone size: .
J gene: TRBJ2-5
V gene: TRBV5-1
CDR3 DNA: TGCGCCAGCAGCCGGGGAATCCAAGAGACCCAGTACTTC
CDR3 protein: CASSRGIQETQYF

D gene: .
clone size: once
J gene: TRBJ2-7
V gene: TRBV4-2
CDR3 DNA: TGTGCCAGCGGACGCTCCTCCGGGGAGGACAGTGCCTACGAGCAGTACTTC
CDR3 protein: CASGRSSGEDSAYEQYF

D gene: .
clone size: .
J gene: TRBJ1-6
V gene: TRBV18
CDR3 DNA: TGTGCCAGCTCGCAGAGCTCCTATAATTCACCCCTCCACTTT
CDR3 protein: CASSQSSYNSPLHF

D gene: .
clone size: .
J gene: TRBJ1-4
V gene: TRBV15
CDR3 DNA: TGTGCCACCAGCAGAGAGTCAGGCCGGTGGGAAAAACTGTTTTTT
CDR3 protein: CATSRESGRWEKLFF

D gene: TRBD1
clone size: .
J gene: TRBJ1-3
V gene: TRBV7-9
CDR3 DNA: TGTGCCAGCGACGGGACAGCGGCAGGAAACACCATATATTTT
CDR3 protein: CASDGTAAGNTIYF

D gene: .
clone size: .
J gene: TRBJ1-6
V gene: TRBV10-3
CDR3 DNA: TGTGCCGCGCACAGGGACTCTCGTTCACCCCTCCACTTT
CDR3 protein: CAAHRDSRSPLHF

D gene: .
clone size: .
J gene: TRBJ1-5
V gene: TRBV9
CDR3 DNA: TGTGCCAGCAGCGCCACAGGGCAAGGTCAGCCCCAGCATTTT
CDR3 protein: CASSATGQGQPQHF

D gene: TRBD2
clone size: once
J gene: TRBJ2-2
V gene: TRBV11-2
CDR3 DNA: TGTGCCAGCAGCTTAGGCGGGGGGGCCACCGGGGAGCTGTTTTTT
CDR3 protein: CASSLGGGATGELFF

D gene: .
clone size: once
J gene: TRBJ2-7
V gene: TRBV18
CDR3 DNA: TGTGCCAGCTCACCATGGCAGGACTACGAGCAGTACTTC
CDR3 protein: CASSPWQDYEQYF

D gene: .
clone size: .
J gene: TRBJ2-3
V gene: TRBV11-2
CDR3 DNA: TGTGCCAGCAGCTTAGAAAGGGCAGATACGCAGTATTTT
CDR3 protein: CASSLERADTQYF

D gene: .
clone size: once
J gene: TRBJ1-1
V gene: TRBV11-3
CDR3 DNA: TGTGCCAGCAGCCGGGGACCAGGGATGAACACTGAAGCTTTCTTT
CDR3 protein: CASSRGPGMNTEAFF

D gene: TRBD1
clone size: .
J gene: TRBJ2-1
V gene: TRBV7-2
CDR3 DNA: TGTGCCAGCAGAAAAGGGACAGACTCCTACAATGAGCAGTTCTTC
CDR3 protein: CASRKGTDSYNEQFF

D gene: .
clone size: .
J gene: TRBJ1-6
V gene: TRBV6-5
CDR3 DNA: TGTGCCAGCAGTTCCGGGGCGAACTCCTATAATTCACCCCTCCACTTT
CDR3 protein: CASSSGANSYNSPLHF

D gene: TRBD1
clone size: .
J gene: TRBJ2-5
V gene: TRBV15
CDR3 DNA: TGTGCCACCGGAGGACAGGGCGAGACCCAGTACTTC
CDR3 protein: CATGGQGETQYF

D gene: .
clone size: .
J gene: TRBJ2-7
V gene: TRBV27
CDR3 DNA: TGTGCCAGCAGTTTAATCCCCGAAAGCTACGAGCAGTACTTC
CDR3 protein: CASSLIPESYEQYF

D gene: TRBD1
clone size: once
J gene: TRBJ1-5
V gene: TRBV5-5
CDR3 DNA: TGTGCCAGCAGCGACAGGGTGTACGGCAATCAGCCCCAGCATTTT
CDR3 protein: CASSDRVYGNQPQHF

D gene: .
clone size: .
J gene: TRBJ2-7
V gene: TRBV7-9
CDR3 DNA: TGTGCCAGCAGCTTAGTTATCTACGAGCAGTACTTC
CDR3 protein: CASSLVIYEQYF

D gene: TRBD2
clone size: .
J gene: TRBJ2-7
V gene: TRBV2
CDR3 DNA: TGTGCCAGCAGTGAACGTAGCGGGCTACCCTACGAGCAGTACTTC
CDR3 protein: CASSERSGLPYEQYF

D gene: .
clone size: .
J gene: TRBJ2-2
V gene: TRBV7-7
CDR3 DNA: TGTGCTAGCAAGCCTTGGACCGGGGAGCTGTTTTTT
CDR3 protein: CASKPWTGELFF

D gene: .
clone size: .
J gene: TRBJ2-2
V gene: TRBV9
CDR3 DNA: TGTGCCAGCAGCGCCGGGGCCCTAAACACCGGGGAGCTGTTTTTT
CDR3 protein: CASSAGALNTGELFF

D gene: TRBD1
clone size: .
J gene: TRBJ2-3
V gene: TRBV2
CDR3 DNA: TGTGCCAGCAGCTCCGGACAGGGGAAGGGAGATACGCAGTATTTT
CDR3 protein: CASSSGQGKGDTQYF

D gene: TRBD1
clone size: .
J gene: TRBJ2-3
V gene: TRBV6-1
CDR3 DNA: TGTGCCAGCAGTGCTGACAGGGGCACAGATACGCAGTATTTT
CDR3 protein: CASSADRGTDTQYF

D gene: TRBD1
clone size: once
J gene: TRBJ1-3
V gene: TRBV7-2
CDR3 DNA: TGTGCCAGCAGCTCGAAGGGGGCTAGTGGAAACACCATATATTTT
CDR3 protein: CASSSKGASGNTIYF

D gene: TRBD1
clone size: .
J gene: TRBJ2-2
V gene: TRBV18
CDR3 DNA: TGTGCCAGCTCACCTCGGGGACAGGTCACCGGGGAGCTGTTTTTT
CDR3 protein: CASSPRGQVTGELFF

D gene: .
clone size: .
J gene: TRBJ1-1
V gene: TRBV4-1
CDR3 DNA: TGCGCCAGCAGCCGGACAAGAGGCGGGGGGCACGGCACTGAAGCTTTCTTT
CDR3 protein: CASSRTRGGGHGTEAFF

D gene: .
clone size: .
J gene: TRBJ2-7
V gene: TRBV19
CDR3 DNA: TGTGCCAGTAGTATAGGAAGGGCTTCCTACGAGCAGTACTTC
CDR3 protein: CASSIGRASYEQYF

D gene: TRBD2
clone size: .
J gene: TRBJ2-1
V gene: TRBV9
CDR3 DNA: TGTGCCAGCAGCGTAGAACTAGCGGGGGTAAATGAGCAGTTCTTC
CDR3 protein: CASSVELAGVNEQFF

D gene: .
clone size: once
J gene: TRBJ1-1
V gene: TRBV5-1
CDR3 DNA: TGCGCCAGCAGCTTGGGGGACACAGGGGAAGCTTTCTTT
CDR3 protein: CASSLGDTGEAFF

D gene: .
clone size: .
J gene: TRBJ1-1
V gene: TRBV2
CDR3 DNA: TGTGCCAGCATAAGGGGCAGGGGGAACACTGAAGCTTTCTTT
CDR3 protein: CASIRGRGNTEAFF

D gene: .
clone size: .
J gene: TRBJ2-7
V gene: TRBV29-1
CDR3 DNA: TGCAGCGTTGGTAACAGCTACGAGCAGTACTTC
CDR3 protein: CSVGNSYEQYF

D gene: TRBD1
clone size: few
J gene: TRBJ1-2
V gene: TRBV9
CDR3 DNA: TGTGCCAGCAGCGTAACGCCGGGACAGGGGGCGCGAGGCTACACCTTC
CDR3 protein: CASSVTPGQGARGYTF

D gene: .
clone size: .
J gene: TRBJ2-2
V gene: TRBV6-6
CDR3 DNA: TGTGCCAGCAACATAGGCCCCGCCGGGGAGCTGTTTTTT
CDR3 protein: CASNIGPAGELFF

D gene: .
clone size: .
J gene: TRBJ1-5
V gene: TRBV7-2
CDR3 DNA: TGTGCCAGCAGCTACGATTGGGCCGCCAATCAGCCCCAGCATTTT
CDR3 protein: CASSYDWAANQPQHF

D gene: .
clone size: .
J gene: TRBJ1-1
V gene: TRBV7-6
CDR3 DNA: TGTGCCAGCAGCCAAGACACCATGAACACTGAAGCTTTCTTT
CDR3 protein: CASSQDTMNTEAFF

D gene: .
clone size: .
J gene: TRBJ2-7
V gene: TRBV5-4
CDR3 DNA: TGTGCCAGCAGCTTGGAGGGGCGTCCCAACGAGCAGTACTTC
CDR3 protein: CASSLEGRPNEQYF

D gene: .
clone size: once
J gene: TRBJ2-7
V gene: TRBV5-4
CDR3 DNA: TGTGCCAGCAGCTTGAAAACAGGGTCCCACTACGAGCAGTACTTC
CDR3 protein: CASSLKTGSHYEQYF

D gene: .
clone size: .
J gene: TRBJ2-6
V gene: TRBV14
CDR3 DNA: TGTGCCAGCAGCCAAACAGGTGCTGGGGCCAACGTCCTGACTTTC
CDR3 protein: CASSQTGAGANVLTF

D gene: TRBD1
clone size: .
J gene: TRBJ1-1
V gene: TRBV6-5
CDR3 DNA: TGTGCCAGCAGTCTGCTTGACAGGGGGAACACTGAAGCTTTCTTT
CDR3 protein: CASSLLDRGNTEAFF

D gene: .
clone size: few
J gene: TRBJ2-7
V gene: TRBV4-1
CDR3 DNA: TGCGCCAGCAGCCCCAGACAGAGGGCCAGTTCCTACGAGCAGTACTTC
CDR3 protein: CASSPRQRASSYEQYF

D gene: TRBD2
clone size: .
J gene: TRBJ2-1
V gene: TRBV7-6
CDR3 DNA: TGTGCCAGCAGCTTCATTAGCGGGGGGCGACTCCCGGGCAATGAGCAGTTCTTC
CDR3 protein: CASSFISGGRLPGNEQFF

D gene: .
clone size: .
J gene: TRBJ1-6
V gene: TRBV7-3
CDR3 DNA: TGTGCCAGCAGCTTACGCGGTACTGGCAATTCACCCCTCCACTTT
CDR3 protein: CASSLRGTGNSPLHF

D gene: .
clone size: .
J gene: TRBJ2-2
V gene: TRBV7-8
CDR3 DNA: TGTGCCAGCAGCTATCGGGCAGGACCCGGGGAGCTGTTTTTT
CDR3 protein: CASSYRAGPGELFF

D gene: .
clone size: .
J gene: TRBJ2-7
V gene: TRBV19
CDR3 DNA: TGTGCCAGTAGGAAACAGGGTACGGGCTACGAGCAGTACTTC
CDR3 protein: CASRKQGTGYEQYF

D gene: .
clone size: .
J gene: TRBJ1-3
V gene: TRBV12-5
CDR3 DNA: TGTGCTAGTGGCAAGGGGTCTGGAAACACCATATATTTT
CDR3 protein: CASGKGSGNTIYF

D gene: .
clone size: .
J gene: TRBJ2-1
V gene: TRBV7-9
CDR3 DNA: TGTGCCAGCAGCTTAAATGGCAGGGTTTCCTACAATGAGCAGTTCTTC
CDR3 protein: CASSLNGRVSYNEQFF

D gene: .
clone size: once
J gene: TRBJ2-7
V gene: TRBV15
CDR3 DNA: TGTGCCACCAGCAGAGCCAAGGCGTACGAGCAGTACTTC
CDR3 protein: CATSRAKAYEQYF

D gene: TRBD1
clone size: .
J gene: TRBJ2-5
V gene: TRBV2
CDR3 DNA: TGTGCCAGCAGGAGAGCGGGACAGGGGGCAGAGACCCAGTACTTC
CDR3 protein: CASRRAGQGAETQYF

D gene: .
clone size: .
J gene: TRBJ2-7
V gene: TRBV19
CDR3 DNA: TGTGCCAGTAGTATCAGGTCCTGGAACGAGCAGTACTTC
CDR3 protein: CASSIRSWNEQYF

D gene: TRBD2
clone size: .
J gene: TRBJ2-1
V gene: TRBV18
CDR3 DNA: TGTGCCAGCTCACCATCTCTGGCGGGGGGGCTTGAGGAGCAGTTCTTC
CDR3 protein: CASSPSLAGGLEEQFF

D gene: TRBD2
clone size: .
J gene: TRBJ2-5
V gene: TRBV5-4
CDR3 DNA: TGTGCCAGCAGCACCAGACTAGCGGGGGGGCGGGAGACCCAGTACTTC
CDR3 protein: CASSTRLAGGRETQYF

D gene: .
clone size: .
J gene: TRBJ2-3
V gene: TRBV7-9
CDR3 DNA: TGTGCCAGCAGCTTAGTTAGGGGGGCGCGCACAGATACGCAGTATTTT
CDR3 protein: CASSLVRGARTDTQYF

D gene: .
clone size: .
J gene: TRBJ1-1
V gene: TRBV29-1
CDR3 DNA: TGCAGCTATACTCAGGGGTCTGAAGCTTTCTTT
CDR3 protein: CSYTQGSEAFF

D gene: .
clone size: .
J gene: TRBJ2-6
V gene: TRBV14
CDR3 DNA: TGTGCCAGCAGCCAATCCGGAGCCTCTGGGGCCAACGTCCTGACTTTC
CDR3 protein: CASSQSGASGANVLTF

D gene: .
clone size: .
J gene: TRBJ2-2
V gene: TRBV5-1
CDR3 DNA: TGCGCCAGCAGCTTGGAAGGCGGCTCGAACACCGGGGAGCTGTTTTTT
CDR3 protein: CASSLEGGSNTGELFF

D gene: .
clone size: .
J gene: TRBJ2-3
V gene: TRBV4-2
CDR3 DNA: TGTGCCAGCAGCCAAGGGTCCGGGGGGCCTCAATACACGCAGTATTTT
CDR3 protein: CASSQGSGGPQYTQYF

D gene: .
clone size: .
J gene: TRBJ1-1
V gene: TRBV7-2
CDR3 DNA: TGTGCCAGCAGCTTAAGGAACAGGGTGAACACTGAAGCTTTCTTT
CDR3 protein: CASSLRNRVNTEAFF

D gene: .
clone size: .
J gene: TRBJ1-2
V gene: TRBV4-2
CDR3 DNA: TGTGCCAGCAGCTTGCCAGGGTTGATAAGGGATGGCTACACCTTC
CDR3 protein: CASSLPGLIRDGYTF